This T cell receptor (beta chain) emerged from a study of identical twins. Notes on the study in general: The presence of invariant MAIT and iNKT cells could partly confound analyses of zero-insertion sequences. With abundant cord blood beta clonotypes, insertions were fewer; memory repertoires showed no such pattern. Without tracking the same donors, conclusions rested on cross-sectional statistical analysis.

Each cDNA held unique molecular identifiers, and template switching gave it a universal primer site. TCRdb itself ran the 5' RACE reads through MiXCR, one entry per CDR3 protein. Of around 1.7 million distinct CDR3 sequences in the sample, about 31% were seen once. Ten or more counts support this clonotype. Its specificity is not known. The CDR3 spans 14 residues. The germline V and J ends were trimmed by 6 bases and 0 bases, with 10 bases remaining between them. The material sequenced was cord blood. The chain joins TRBV12-3 or TRBV12-4 to TRBJ2-3, with D possibly being TRBD1 or TRBD2 (5 bases each). The sequence was collected from a newborn girl in good health. The chain's CDR3 is CASRYGASTDTQYF. CDR3 DNA sequence: TGTGCCAGCAGATACGGGGCAAGCACAGATACGCAGTATTTT.